This TCR beta chain was sequenced during a study of blood T cell repertoires in COVID-19. Profiling relied on immunoSEQ multiplex PCR, and the TCRdb table lists in-frame clones only, not all of them. Altogether roughly 360,000 clones are present, roughly four fifths being singletons, with the ten largest covering approximately 5.4%. This CDR3 comprises 17 residues. Trimming took 3 bases from V and 6 from J; bases not matched to a gene: 10. From germline, CDR1 is LGHDT and CDR2 YNNKEL (reference sequence). This chain uses TRBV3-1 (or the pseudogene TRBV3-2) with TRBJ2-1; 11 positions match TRBD2. This clonotype was sampled from a woman between 45 and 65 years old who had recovered from COVID-19. The sequencing sample was made of PBMCs or T cells enriched from blood (not recorded which). The DNA of the CDR3 is TGTGCCAGCAGCCAGGCGGTACTAGCGGGAGCAGGCAATGAGCAGTTCTTC. Residues: CASSQAVLAGAGNEQFF.